This T cell receptor beta chain originates from a study of spatial heterogeneity in lung cancer. Study outcomes and limitations: Ubiquitous, expanded tumor-derived TCRs were more frequently observed in blood at resection than at follow-up.

All TCR cDNA molecules were individually tagged with a unique molecular identifier. A single record per CDR3 protein comes from TCRdb applying MiXCR to the 5' RACE reads. The table has thousands of distinct CDR3 sequences, 6.5% to 8.5% seen once. Time point of the sample: sample taken at primary tumor resection. Material for sequencing was whole RNA from tumor, nontumor lung or frozen PBMC, left unsorted. The donor population consisted of some 67 patients with untreated, early-stage non-small cell lung cancer. This clonotype has ten or more counts. Its matching antigen is unknown. The size of this beta chain means little, since it is a stray read in a library made for alpha chains. This sequence originates from a male donor with early-stage non-small cell lung cancer. The specimen was PBMCs, collected at surgery.

CDR3 in DNA: TGCAGTGCTAGGACCGACAGGGCTTACGTCTACGAGCAGTACTTC. Translating gives CSARTDRAYVYEQYF. The chain recombines TRBV20-1 with TRBJ2-7, with 7 bases lining up with TRBD1. The germline CDR1 and CDR2 sequences are DFQATT and SNEGSKA (reference sequence). After removal of 3 bases from V and 3 bases from J, the junction contained 11 bases not matched to a gene. The CDR3 consists of 15 residues.